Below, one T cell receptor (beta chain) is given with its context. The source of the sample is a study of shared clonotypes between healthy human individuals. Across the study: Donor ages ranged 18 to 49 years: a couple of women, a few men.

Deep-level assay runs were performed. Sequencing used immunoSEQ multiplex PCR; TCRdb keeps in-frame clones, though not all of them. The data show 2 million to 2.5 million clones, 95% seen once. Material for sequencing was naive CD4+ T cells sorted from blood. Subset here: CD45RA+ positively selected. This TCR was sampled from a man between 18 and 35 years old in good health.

The CDR3 here is CAISGTTGAGANVLTF. The CDR3 nucleotides are TGTGCCATCAGTGGGACAACAGGGGCGGGGGCCAACGTCCTGACTTTC. V usage is TRBV10-3 and J usage is TRBJ2-6; 7 bases match TRBD1. V was pared by 4 bases and J by 4 bases, with 7 bases of the junction left unmatched. Germline CDR1 reads ENHRY; CDR2 reads SYGVKD. The CDR3 runs 16 residues.